The 22 T cell receptor beta chains below come from one sample, sequenced in a study of blood T cell repertoires in COVID-19. Using immunoSEQ multiplex PCR, the repertoire was profiled, and TCRdb retains in-frame clones only, with some absent. The data show 350,000 to 450,000 clones, 80% to 95% seen once. What was sequenced was PBMCs or T cells enriched from blood (not recorded which). These receptors all come from a woman aged 40 to 49 who had been exposed to COVID-19.

CDR3 loop: CASTLTENYNEQFF. The CDR3 bases are TGTGCCAGTACCCTGACAGAAAACTACAATGAGCAGTTCTTC. The chain uses TRBV19 and TRBJ2-1, with a weak D call TRBD1 (5 bases). The CDR3 has 14 amino acids. Trimming took 7 bases from V and 3 from J, leaving 13 bases between them. Germline loops: CDR1 LNHDA, CDR2 SQIVND (reference sequence).

The gene calls are TRBV5-1 and TRBJ1-2; 8 bases are a match to TRBD1. V shed 4 bases and J 4 bases; nucleotides not matched to a gene: 3. Germline values: CDR1 SGHRS, CDR2 YFSETQ. The CDR3 sequence is 13 residues long. CDR3 nucleotide sequence: TGCGCCAGCAGCCCGGACAGGGTCTATGGCTACACCTTC. It translates to CASSPDRVYGYTF.

The J gene is TRBJ2-1, the V gene TRBV24-1, with TRBD1 matching over 9 bases. Germline trimming cut 3 bases from V and 0 bases from J; bases unmatched to any gene: 2. The CDR3 length is 16 residues. From germline, CDR1 is KGHDR and CDR2 SFDVKD. The chain's CDR3 is CATSDPGQGSYNEQFF. CDR3 nucleotides: TGTGCCACCAGTGATCCGGGACAGGGCTCCTACAATGAGCAGTTCTTC.

This sequence joins TRBV18 and TRBJ1-2, with 9 bases fitting TRBD1. Germline CDR1 is KGHSH and CDR2 is LQKENI. The CDR3 is 15 residues long. With 6 bases clipped from V and 4 bases from J, the junction kept 9 bases outside the gene matches. For the CDR3, the DNA is TGTGCCAGCTCTCAGACAGGGGGAGAAGCCTATGGCTACACCTTC. This translates into CASSQTGGEAYGYTF.

This chain uses TRBV6-5 with TRBJ1-2, with D perhaps TRBD1 (6 bases). CDR1 is MNHEY, CDR2 SVGAGI, per germline. The CDR3 spans 11 residues. V shed 6 bases and J shed 8 bases, with 10 bases lying between them. CDR3 residues: CASRGRGGYTF. DNA for the CDR3: TGTGCCAGCAGAGGGAGGGGGGGCTACACCTTC.

This chain connects TRBV10-3 to TRBJ2-5, with a tentative D call TRBD2 (5 bases). Trimming took off 3 bases at V and 5 bases at J, with 10 bases between the two ends. The CDR3 loop spans 13 amino acids. CDR1 is ENHRY and CDR2 is SYGVKD in the germline V gene. The CDR3 nucleotides read TGTGCCATCAGTGACCCCCCGGGGGAGACCCAGTACTTC. Translating it yields CAISDPPGETQYF.

The genes are TRBV6-5 and TRBJ2-1, with D maybe TRBD1 (6 bases). Trimming pared 3 bases from V and 6 bases from J, leaving 9 bases between. Germline loops: CDR1 MNHEY, CDR2 SVGAGI. This CDR3 is 13 amino acids long. Written as DNA, the CDR3 is TGTGCCAGCAGTTATCAGGGGCCCAATGAGCAGTTCTTC. This codes for CASSYQGPNEQFF.

The chain recombines TRBV7-6 with TRBJ1-2; TRBD1 matches 10 bases. This CDR3 comprises 15 residues. After removal of 4 bases from V and 1 base from J, the junction contained 3 bases not matched to a gene. CDR1 is SGHVS and CDR2 is FNYEAQ in the germline V gene. CDR3 nucleotides: TGTGCCAGCAGCTCAGGGACAGGGGATAACTATGGCTACACCTTC. Translating gives CASSSGTGDNYGYTF. The full variable domain, with the rest looked up from reference TRBV7-6 and TRBJ1-2, is GAGVSQSPRYKVTKRGQDVALRCDPISGHVSLYWYRQALGQGPEFLTYFNYEAQQDKSGLPNDRFSAERPEGSISTLTIQRTEQRDSAMYRCASSSGTGDNYGYTFGSGTRLTVV.

This clone was counted between two and nine times. CDR3 DNA: TGTGCCTGGAGTTCCGGGACAGGAAGTGAAAAACTGTTTTTT. It encodes CAWSSGTGSEKLFF. This chain links TRBV30 with TRBJ1-4; 8 bases align to TRBD1. The CDR3 sequence is 14 residues long. In germline, CDR1 is GTSNPN, CDR2 SVGIG (reference sequence). Losses at the gene ends were 2 bases for V and 7 bases for J; bases not matched to a gene: 6.

The chain combines TRBV15 with TRBJ1-2, with 7 bases aligning to TRBD1. The CDR3 is made up of 15 amino acids. The germline CDR1 and CDR2 sequences are LNHNV and YYDKDF (reference sequence). J gave up 6 bases and V 1 base, and 8 bases lay outside the gene matches. The CDR3 sequence: CATSRGTGEAHGYTF. CDR3 DNA: TGTGCCACCAGCAGAGGTACAGGGGAGGCCCATGGCTACACCTTC.

The V call is TRBV19, the J call TRBJ2-2; 10 positions match TRBD2. This CDR3 region has 16 residues. V was pared by 7 bases and J by 3 bases, with 8 bases of the junction left unmatched. The germline V gene has CDR1 LNHDA and CDR2 SQIVND (reference sequence). In DNA, the CDR3 is TGTGCCAGTACAATGGGACTAGCGAGGGACACCGGGGAGCTGTTTTTT. This sequence encodes CASTMGLARDTGELFF.

This clone was counted only a few times. The chain joins TRBV24-1 to TRBJ2-2, with TRBD1 identical over 7 bases. Trimming cost V 2 bases and J 5 bases; bases outside gene matches: 10. Germline V CDR1 and CDR2: KGHDR, SFDVKD. The CDR3 extends over 17 amino acids. CDR3 region: CATSDSTGDLGTGELFF. In DNA form, the CDR3 reads TGTGCCACCAGTGATTCCACAGGGGACCTGGGGACCGGGGAGCTGTTTTTT.

This rearrangement joins TRBV7-9 to TRBJ1-3; no clear D. V gave up 2 bases and J gave up 5 bases, with 10 bases separating them. Germline values: CDR1 SEHNR, CDR2 FQNEAQ (reference sequence). This CDR3 contains 14 residues. The CDR3 region has the DNA TGTGCCAGCAGCTTATCTGGGCTACGAAACACCATATATTTT. Translated, it gives CASSLSGLRNTIYF.

This rearrangement joins TRBV4-1 to TRBJ1-2; D is unclear. From germline, CDR1 is MGHRA and CDR2 YSYEKL. This CDR3 has 17 residues. Trimming took 0 bases from V and 2 from J, leaving 16 bases between them. The CDR3 loop is CASSQDRGPGSNYGYTF. The CDR3 DNA follows: TGCGCCAGCAGCCAAGACCGAGGCCCCGGTTCCAACTATGGCTACACCTTC.

The V and J genes are TRBV7-2 and TRBJ1-4; TRBD1 agrees at 10 bases. The J segment lost 10 bases and the V segment lost 1 base, leaving 6 bases of the junction unmatched. Per germline, CDR1 SGHTA and CDR2 FQGNSA. The CDR3 loop spans 15 amino acids. CDR3 in amino acids: CASSLVTGGPRKLFF. The CDR3 DNA is TGTGCCAGCAGCTTAGTGACAGGGGGCCCCCGAAAACTGTTTTTT.

The V and J genes are TRBV5-1 and TRBJ1-5; 11 bases agree with TRBD1. The CDR3 has 15 amino acids. CDR1 is SGHRS and CDR2 is YFSETQ in the germline V gene. J gave up 6 bases and V 4 bases, and 6 bases lay outside the gene matches. In nucleotides, the CDR3 is TGCGCCAGCAGCCCACGGACAGGGGGCGGTCAGCCCCAGCATTTT. It translates to CASSPRTGGGQPQHF. The whole variable domain, filled in from reference TRBV5-1 and TRBJ1-5, reads KAGVTQTPRYLIKTRGQQVTLSCSPISGHRSVSWYQQTPGQGLQFLFEYFSETQRNKGNFPGRFSGRQFSNSRSEMNVSTLELGDSALYLCASSPRTGGGQPQHFGDGTRLSIL.

This sequence joins TRBV2 and TRBJ1-1, with D maybe TRBD1 (6 bases). This CDR3 contains 15 residues. V dropped 2 bases and J dropped 0 bases, with 10 bases sitting between them. Germline values: CDR1 SNHLY, CDR2 FYNNEI. The CDR3 bases are TGTGCCAGCAGTGAACTCGGACAGATGAACACTGAAGCTTTCTTT. It translates to CASSELGQMNTEAFF.

V is TRBV5-1 and J is TRBJ2-2; 7 nucleotides match TRBD1. This CDR3 has 14 amino acids. Germline V CDR1 and CDR2: SGHRS, YFSETQ. J was trimmed by 6 bases and V by 4 bases; bases with no gene match: 6. This CDR3 is CASSRDSRSGELFF. CDR3 nucleotides: TGCGCCAGCAGCAGGGACAGTCGGTCCGGGGAGCTGTTTTTT.

V gene TRBV30 combines with J gene TRBJ1-3, with D perhaps TRBD1 (6 bases). CDR1 GTSNPN and CDR2 SVGIG come from the germline V gene (reference sequence). Trimming took 2 bases from V and 0 from J, leaving 17 bases between them. The CDR3 loop spans 17 amino acids. The CDR3 here is CAWSYSATGYSGNTIYF. CDR3 DNA: TGTGCCTGGAGTTATTCCGCGACAGGATACTCTGGAAACACCATATATTTT.

This clone was picked up one time. This rearrangement joins TRBV19 to TRBJ1-6; D is undetermined. The CDR3 spans 15 residues. Looked up from germline, CDR1 is LNHDA and CDR2 is SQIVND (reference sequence). V was cut by 6 bases and J by 0 bases, with 9 bases left in between. CDR3 region: CASRMGSSYNSPLHF. In nucleotides, the CDR3 is TGTGCCAGTAGGATGGGGAGCTCCTATAATTCACCCCTCCACTTT.

This clone was seen just once. The J gene is TRBJ1-6, the V gene TRBV5-4, with 7 nucleotides matching TRBD1. V was clipped by 4 bases and J by 7 bases; unmatched bases: 8. The CDR3 covers 15 residues. The V gene's germline CDR1 is SGHNT and CDR2 YYREEE (reference sequence). The CDR3, as DNA: TGTGCCAGCAGCGGACCCGGGACAGAAAATTCACCCCTCCACTTT. The encoded protein is CASSGPGTENSPLHF.

The genes are TRBV7-2 and TRBJ2-5, with 9 bases identical to TRBD1. CDR1 SGHTA and CDR2 FQGNSA come from the germline V gene. V trimming: 4 bases; J trimming: 0 bases; junction bases outside the gene matches: 3. CDR3 length equals 15 residues. This CDR3 is CASSSGTGYQETQYF. The CDR3 DNA reads as TGTGCCAGCAGCTCCGGGACAGGGTACCAAGAGACCCAGTACTTC.